The entry below describes one TCR beta chain. It has no known antigen specificity. Nothing much larger sits one base from this clone, and base qualities are not available. From its cysteine to its phenylalanine, the CDR3 spans 20 amino acids. This entry keeps only the CDR3 DNA: 60 bases, framed from base 1. Germline trimming amounts to 5 bases on V and 0 bases on J, with 12 as the count of junction bases outside the gene matches. These data are taken from a study of T-cell reconstitution after alpha-beta-depleted transplantation in children (dated by TCRdb to 2015 to 2016). For the study in its entirety: Using TCR repertoire profiling, the study quantitatively followed how T-cell immune reconstitution unfolded in children after TCRalphabeta/CD19-depleted allogeneic hematopoietic cell transplantation.

The library relied on PCR. Sequencer: Illumina HiSeq 2500. Molecular barcoding was employed in the preparation of TCR libraries, with unique molecular identifiers being used to normalize TCRbeta repertoire quantification. In TCRdb, the public reads were trimmed at Q25 with fastp and aligned with MiXCR, with productive beta chains retained. Each entry is one CDR3 protein sequence, shown with its most common DNA and genes. The table for this sample lists about 540,000 distinct CDR3 sequences; 15% to 20% of them were counted only once. The top ten clonotypes cover roughly 3.3% of the sample. The chain employs TRBV12-3 or TRBV12-4 and TRBJ2-1; 14 bases in between match TRBD2. This TCR was recovered from a human donor who donated a stem cell graft to a child with acute lymphoblastic leukemia. This specimen was PBMCs from the stem cell graft donor, taken from the stem cell graft. The nucleotide sequence is given as TGTGCCAGCAGTCTCCGACTAGCGGGAGGGCCCCCGAGCTCCTACAATGAGCAGTTCTTC. Translated, this is CASSLRLAGGPPSSYNEQFF.